These 2 T cell receptor beta chains originate from one sample sequenced in a study of OX40 agonist ivuxolimab in advanced cancers. Library construction relied on the immunoSEQ multiplex PCR assay. Sourced from immuneACCESS, this table was stored by TCRdb with only in-frame sequences that have V and J called. A share of the clones is absent; for the studies checked, an unresolved V gene accounts for under half, and the remainder has no known explanation. The sample has 78,000 or so clones on record, 92% of them singletons. The top ten clones comprise about 3% of the sample. Here the sequenced sample was CD4+ or CD8+ T cells sorted from blood, taken in a trial of the OX40 agonist ivuxolimab. These receptors were obtained from an adult with an advanced solid tumor such as melanoma, head and neck, liver or kidney cancer.

The rearrangement joins TRBV2 to TRBJ2-1; 9 bases are a match to TRBD2. CDR3 length: 15 amino acids. The V and J ends lost 6 bases and 5 bases, in that order; junction bases with no gene match: 8. Germline CDR1 reads SNHLY; CDR2 reads FYNNEI. The DNA of the CDR3 is TGTGCCAGCAGAGTAGCGGGAGAGCCTCACAATGAGCAGTTCTTC. Its translation: CASRVAGEPHNEQFF.

The V call is TRBV18, the J call TRBJ2-6; tentatively, D is TRBD1 (5 bases). The CDR3 contains 16 residues. Germline V CDR1 and CDR2: KGHSH, LQKENI. V was shortened by 6 bases and J by 0 bases, with 12 bases between the two germline ends. The CDR3 region has the DNA TGTGCCAGCTCCACCACGGACACCTCTGGGGCCAACGTCCTGACTTTC. Amino acids: CASSTTDTSGANVLTF.